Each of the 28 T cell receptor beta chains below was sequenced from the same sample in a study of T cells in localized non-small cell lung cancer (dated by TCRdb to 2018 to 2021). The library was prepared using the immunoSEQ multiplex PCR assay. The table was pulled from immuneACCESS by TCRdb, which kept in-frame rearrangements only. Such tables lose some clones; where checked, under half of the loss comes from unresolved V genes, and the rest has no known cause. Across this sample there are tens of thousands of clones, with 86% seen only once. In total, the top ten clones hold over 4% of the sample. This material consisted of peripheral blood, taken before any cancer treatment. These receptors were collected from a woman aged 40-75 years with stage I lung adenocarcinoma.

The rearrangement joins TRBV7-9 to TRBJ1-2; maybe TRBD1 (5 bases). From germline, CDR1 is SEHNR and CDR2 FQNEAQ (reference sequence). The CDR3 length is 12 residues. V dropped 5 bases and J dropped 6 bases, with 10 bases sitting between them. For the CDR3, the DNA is TGTGCCAGCAGCCAGCGGGGGGATGGCTACACCTTC. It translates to CASSQRGDGYTF. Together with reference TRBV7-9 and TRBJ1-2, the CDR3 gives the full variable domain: DTGVSQNPRHKITKRGQNVTFRCDPISEHNRLYWYRQTLGQGPEFLTYFQNEAQLEKSRLLSDRFSAERPKGSFSTLEIQRTEQGDSAMYLCASSQRGDGYTFGSGTRLTVV.

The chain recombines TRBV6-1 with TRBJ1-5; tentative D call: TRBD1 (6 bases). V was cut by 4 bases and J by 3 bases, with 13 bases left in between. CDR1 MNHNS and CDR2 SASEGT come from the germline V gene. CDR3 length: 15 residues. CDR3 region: CASSAVQGSNQPQHF. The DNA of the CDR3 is TGTGCCAGCAGTGCTGTACAGGGCTCCAATCAGCCCCAGCATTTT.

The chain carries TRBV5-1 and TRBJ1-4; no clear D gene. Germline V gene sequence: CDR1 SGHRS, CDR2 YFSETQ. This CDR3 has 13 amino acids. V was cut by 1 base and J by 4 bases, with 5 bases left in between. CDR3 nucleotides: TGCGCCAGCAGCTTGCAGCTTAATGAAAAACTGTTTTTT. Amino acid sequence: CASSLQLNEKLFF.

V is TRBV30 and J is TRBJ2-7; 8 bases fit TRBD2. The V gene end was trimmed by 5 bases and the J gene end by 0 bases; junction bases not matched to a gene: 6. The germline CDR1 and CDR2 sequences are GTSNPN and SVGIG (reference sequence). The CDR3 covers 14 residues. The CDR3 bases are TGTGCCTGGTCATCGGGGGGGTCCTCCTACGAGCAGTACTTC. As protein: CAWSSGGSSYEQYF.

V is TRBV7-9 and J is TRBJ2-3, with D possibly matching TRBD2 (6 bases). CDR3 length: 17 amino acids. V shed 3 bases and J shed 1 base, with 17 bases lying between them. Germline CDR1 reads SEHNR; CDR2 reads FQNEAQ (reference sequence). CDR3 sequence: CASSFEGGLTRTDTQYF. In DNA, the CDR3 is TGTGCCAGCAGCTTTGAGGGAGGACTAACCCGCACAGATACGCAGTATTTT.

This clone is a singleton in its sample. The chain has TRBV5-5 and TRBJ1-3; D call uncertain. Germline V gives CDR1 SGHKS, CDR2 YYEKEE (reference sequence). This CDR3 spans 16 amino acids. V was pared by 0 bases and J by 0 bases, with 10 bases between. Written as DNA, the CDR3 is TGTGCCAGCAGCTTGGGTGGGTTATCCTCTGGAAACACCATATATTTT. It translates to CASSLGGLSSGNTIYF.

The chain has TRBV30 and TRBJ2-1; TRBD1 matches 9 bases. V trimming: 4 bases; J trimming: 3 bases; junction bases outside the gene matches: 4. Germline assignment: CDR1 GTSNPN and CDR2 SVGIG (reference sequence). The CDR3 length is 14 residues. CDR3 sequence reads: CAWKWGQGYNEQFF. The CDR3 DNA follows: TGTGCCTGGAAGTGGGGACAGGGCTACAATGAGCAGTTCTTC.

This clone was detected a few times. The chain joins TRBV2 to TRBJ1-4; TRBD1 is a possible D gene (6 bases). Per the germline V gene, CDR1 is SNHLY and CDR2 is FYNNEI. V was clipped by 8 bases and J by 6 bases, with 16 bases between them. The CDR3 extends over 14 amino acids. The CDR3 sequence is CASLREGVYEKLFF. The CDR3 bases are TGTGCCAGCTTGCGAGAGGGGGTCTATGAAAAACTGTTTTTT.

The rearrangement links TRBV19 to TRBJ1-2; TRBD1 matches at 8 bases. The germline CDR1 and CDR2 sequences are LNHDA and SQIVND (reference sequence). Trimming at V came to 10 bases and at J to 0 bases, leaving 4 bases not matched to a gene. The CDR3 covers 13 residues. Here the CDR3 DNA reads TGTGCCACCTCACAGGGGGCTAACTATGGCTACACCTTC. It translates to CATSQGANYGYTF.

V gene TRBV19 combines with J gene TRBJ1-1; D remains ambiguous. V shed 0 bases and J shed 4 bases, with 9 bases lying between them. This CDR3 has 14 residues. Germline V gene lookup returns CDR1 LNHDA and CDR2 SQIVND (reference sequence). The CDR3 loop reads CASSIDLSSTEAFF. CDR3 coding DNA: TGTGCCAGTAGTATAGATCTAAGTTCCACTGAAGCTTTCTTT. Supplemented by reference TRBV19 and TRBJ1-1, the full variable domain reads DGGITQSPKYLFRKEGQNVTLSCEQNLNHDAMYWYRQDPGQGLRLIYYSQIVNDFQKGDIAEGYSVSREKKESFPLTVTSAQKNPTAFYLCASSIDLSSTEAFFGQGTRLTVV.

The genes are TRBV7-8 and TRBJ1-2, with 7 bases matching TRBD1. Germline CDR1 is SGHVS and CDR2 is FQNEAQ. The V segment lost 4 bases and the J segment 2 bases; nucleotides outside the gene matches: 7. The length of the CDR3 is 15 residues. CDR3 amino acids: CASSSRTGLNYGYTF. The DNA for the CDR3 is TGTGCCAGCAGCTCGCGGACAGGTCTAAACTATGGCTACACCTTC.

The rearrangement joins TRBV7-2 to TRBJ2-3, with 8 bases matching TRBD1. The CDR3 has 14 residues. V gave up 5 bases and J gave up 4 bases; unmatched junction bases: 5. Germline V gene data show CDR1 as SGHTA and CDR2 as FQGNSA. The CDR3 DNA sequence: TGTGCCAGCAGCCCGGACAGGGAGGCAGATACGCAGTATTTT. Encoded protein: CASSPDREADTQYF.

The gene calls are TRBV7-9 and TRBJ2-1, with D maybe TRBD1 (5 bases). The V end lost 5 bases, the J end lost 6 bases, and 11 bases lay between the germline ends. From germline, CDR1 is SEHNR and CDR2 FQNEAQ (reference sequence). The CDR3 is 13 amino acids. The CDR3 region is CASSPFDSNEQFF. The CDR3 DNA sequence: TGTGCCAGCAGCCCCTTTGACAGCAATGAGCAGTTCTTC.

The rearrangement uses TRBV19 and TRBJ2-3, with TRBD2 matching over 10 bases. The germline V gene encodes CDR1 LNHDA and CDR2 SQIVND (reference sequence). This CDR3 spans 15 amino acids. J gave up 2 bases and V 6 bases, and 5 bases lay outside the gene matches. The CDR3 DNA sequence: TGTGCCAGTAGGCCTCTAGCGGGGGTCACAGATACGCAGTATTTT. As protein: CASRPLAGVTDTQYF.

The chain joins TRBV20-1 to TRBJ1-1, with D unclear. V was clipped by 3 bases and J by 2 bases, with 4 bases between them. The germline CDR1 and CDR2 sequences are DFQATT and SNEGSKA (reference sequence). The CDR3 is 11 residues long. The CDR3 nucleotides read TGCAGTGCTAGTGAAAACACTGAAGCTTTCTTT. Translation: CSASENTEAFF.

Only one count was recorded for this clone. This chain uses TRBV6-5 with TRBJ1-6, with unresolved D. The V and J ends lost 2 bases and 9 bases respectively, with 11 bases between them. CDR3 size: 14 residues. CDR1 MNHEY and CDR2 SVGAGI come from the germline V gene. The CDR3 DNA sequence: TGTGCCAGCAGTTACCGGGCGGCGGCTTCACCCCTCCACTTT. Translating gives CASSYRAAASPLHF.

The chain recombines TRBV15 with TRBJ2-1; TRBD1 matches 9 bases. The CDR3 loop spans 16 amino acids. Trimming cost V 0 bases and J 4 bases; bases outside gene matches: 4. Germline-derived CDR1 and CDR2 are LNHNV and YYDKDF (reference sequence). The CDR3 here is CATSRDYGQGYNEQFF. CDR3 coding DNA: TGTGCCACCAGCAGAGATTACGGACAGGGGTACAATGAGCAGTTCTTC. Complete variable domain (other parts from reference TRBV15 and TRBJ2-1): DAMVIQNPRYQVTQFGKPVTLSCSQTLNHNVMYWYQQKSSQAPKLLFHYYDKDFNNEADTPDNFQSRRPNTSFCFLDIRSPGLGDTAMYLCATSRDYGQGYNEQFFGPGTRLTVL.

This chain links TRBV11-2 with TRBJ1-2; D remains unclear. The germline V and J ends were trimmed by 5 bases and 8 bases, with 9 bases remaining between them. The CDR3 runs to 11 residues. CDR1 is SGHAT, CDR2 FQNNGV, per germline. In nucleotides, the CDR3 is TGTGCCAGCAGCCTAGGTGCGGGCTACACCTTC. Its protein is CASSLGAGYTF.

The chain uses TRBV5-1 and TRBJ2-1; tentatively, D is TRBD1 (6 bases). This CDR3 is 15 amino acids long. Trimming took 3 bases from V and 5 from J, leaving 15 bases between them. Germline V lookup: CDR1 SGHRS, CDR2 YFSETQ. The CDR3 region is CASSWGLTPNNEQFF. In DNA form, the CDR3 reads TGCGCCAGCAGCTGGGGGCTAACACCAAACAATGAGCAGTTCTTC.

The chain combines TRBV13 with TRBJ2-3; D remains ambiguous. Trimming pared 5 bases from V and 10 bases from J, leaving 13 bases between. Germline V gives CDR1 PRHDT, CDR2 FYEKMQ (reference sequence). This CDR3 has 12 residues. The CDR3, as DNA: TGTGCCAGCAGCCCGGTGGGGAAATCGCAGTATTTT. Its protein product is CASSPVGKSQYF.

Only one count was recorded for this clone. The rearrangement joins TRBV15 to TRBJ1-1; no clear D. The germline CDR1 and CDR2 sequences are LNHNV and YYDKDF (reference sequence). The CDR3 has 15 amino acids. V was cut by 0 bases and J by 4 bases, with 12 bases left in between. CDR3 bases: TGTGCCACCAGCAGAGAGTACAAAATGGGCACTGAAGCTTTCTTT. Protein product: CATSREYKMGTEAFF.

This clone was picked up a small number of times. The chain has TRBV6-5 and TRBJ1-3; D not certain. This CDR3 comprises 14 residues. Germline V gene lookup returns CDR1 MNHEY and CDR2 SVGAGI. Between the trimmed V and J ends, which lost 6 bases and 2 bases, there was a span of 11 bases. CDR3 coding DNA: TGTGCCAGCAGAAGCGGAGGGACTGGAAACACCATATATTTT. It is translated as CASRSGGTGNTIYF.

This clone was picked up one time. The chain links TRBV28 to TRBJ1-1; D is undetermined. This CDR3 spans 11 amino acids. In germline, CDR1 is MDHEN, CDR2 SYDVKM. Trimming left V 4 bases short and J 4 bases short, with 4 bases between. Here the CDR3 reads CASSSTTEAFF. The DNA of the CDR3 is TGTGCCAGCAGTTCTACCACTGAAGCTTTCTTT.

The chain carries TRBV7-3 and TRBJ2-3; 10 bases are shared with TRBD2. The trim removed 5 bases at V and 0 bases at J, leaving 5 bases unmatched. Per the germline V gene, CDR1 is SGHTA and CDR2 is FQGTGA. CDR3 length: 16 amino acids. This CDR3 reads CASSVGTSVSTDTQYF. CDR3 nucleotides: TGTGCCAGCAGCGTCGGGACTAGCGTTAGCACAGATACGCAGTATTTT.

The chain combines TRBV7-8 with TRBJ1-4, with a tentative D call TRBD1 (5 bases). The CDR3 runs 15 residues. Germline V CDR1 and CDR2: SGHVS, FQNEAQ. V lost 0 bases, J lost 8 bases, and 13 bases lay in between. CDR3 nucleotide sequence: TGTGCCAGCAGCTTAGCGGGACGCGACGGGGAAAAACTGTTTTTT. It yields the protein CASSLAGRDGEKLFF. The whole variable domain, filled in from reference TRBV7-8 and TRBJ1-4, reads GAGVSQSPRYKVAKRGQDVALRCDPISGHVSLFWYQQALGQGPEFLTYFQNEAQLDKSGLPSDRFFAERPEGSVSTLKIQRTQQEDSAVYLCASSLAGRDGEKLFFGSGTQLSVL.

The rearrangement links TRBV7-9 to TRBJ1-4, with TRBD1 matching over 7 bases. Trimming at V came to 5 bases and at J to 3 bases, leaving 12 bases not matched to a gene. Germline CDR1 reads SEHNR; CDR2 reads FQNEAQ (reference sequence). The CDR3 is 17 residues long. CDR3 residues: CASSPRDRDFANEKLFF. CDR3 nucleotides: TGTGCCAGCAGCCCCCGGGACAGAGATTTTGCTAATGAAAAACTGTTTTTT.

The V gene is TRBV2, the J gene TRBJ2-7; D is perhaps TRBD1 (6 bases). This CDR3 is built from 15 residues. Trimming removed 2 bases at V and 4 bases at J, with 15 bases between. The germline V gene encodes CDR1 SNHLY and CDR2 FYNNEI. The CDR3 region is CASSEWGPPAYEQYF. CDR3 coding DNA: TGTGCCAGCAGTGAATGGGGGCCCCCCGCTTACGAGCAGTACTTC.

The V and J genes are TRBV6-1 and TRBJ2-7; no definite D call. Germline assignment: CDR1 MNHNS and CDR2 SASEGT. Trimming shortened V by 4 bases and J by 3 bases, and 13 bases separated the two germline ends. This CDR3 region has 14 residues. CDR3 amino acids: CASSAYIPVYEQYF. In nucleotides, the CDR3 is TGTGCCAGCAGTGCGTATATTCCCGTCTACGAGCAGTACTTC.